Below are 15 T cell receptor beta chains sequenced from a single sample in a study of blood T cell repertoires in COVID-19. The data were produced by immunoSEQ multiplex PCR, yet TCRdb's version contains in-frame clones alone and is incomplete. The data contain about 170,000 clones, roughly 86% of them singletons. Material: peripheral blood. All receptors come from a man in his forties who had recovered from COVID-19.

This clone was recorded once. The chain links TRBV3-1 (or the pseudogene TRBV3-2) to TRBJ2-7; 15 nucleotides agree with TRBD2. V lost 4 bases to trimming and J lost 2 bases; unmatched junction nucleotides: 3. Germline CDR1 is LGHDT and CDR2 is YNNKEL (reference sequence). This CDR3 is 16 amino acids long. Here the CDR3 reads CASSLGLAGGTYEQYF. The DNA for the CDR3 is TGTGCCAGCAGCCTCGGACTAGCGGGAGGGACCTACGAGCAGTACTTC.

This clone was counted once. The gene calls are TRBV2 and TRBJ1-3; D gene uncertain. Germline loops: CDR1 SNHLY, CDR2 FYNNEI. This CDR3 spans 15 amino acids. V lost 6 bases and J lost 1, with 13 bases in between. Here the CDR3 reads CASSAEVVSGNTIYF. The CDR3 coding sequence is TGTGCCAGCAGCGCGGAAGTCGTTTCTGGAAACACCATATATTTT.

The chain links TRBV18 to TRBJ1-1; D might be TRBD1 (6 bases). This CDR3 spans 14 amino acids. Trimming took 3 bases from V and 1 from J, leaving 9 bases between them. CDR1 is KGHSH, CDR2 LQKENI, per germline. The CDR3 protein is CASSPTGKNTEAFF. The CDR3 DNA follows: TGTGCCAGCTCACCGACAGGAAAGAACACTGAAGCTTTCTTT.

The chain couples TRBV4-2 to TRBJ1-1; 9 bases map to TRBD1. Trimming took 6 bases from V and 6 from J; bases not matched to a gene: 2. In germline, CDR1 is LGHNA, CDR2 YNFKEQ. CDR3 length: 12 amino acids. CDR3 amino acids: CASRGQGPEAFF. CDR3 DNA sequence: TGTGCCAGCAGGGGACAGGGCCCTGAAGCTTTCTTT.

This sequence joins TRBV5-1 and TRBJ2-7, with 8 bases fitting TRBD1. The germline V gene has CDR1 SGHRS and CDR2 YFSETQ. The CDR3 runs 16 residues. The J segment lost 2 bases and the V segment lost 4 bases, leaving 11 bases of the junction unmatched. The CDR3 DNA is TGCGCCAGCAGCCCGAACGGACAGGGACTCCCCTACGAGCAGTACTTC. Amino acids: CASSPNGQGLPYEQYF.

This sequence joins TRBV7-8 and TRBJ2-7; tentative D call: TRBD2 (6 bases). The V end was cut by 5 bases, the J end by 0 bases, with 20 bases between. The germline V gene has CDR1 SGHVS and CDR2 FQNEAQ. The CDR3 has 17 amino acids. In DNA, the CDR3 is TGTGCCAGCAGCCCCGCCTCGCGGGACTTGCTCTCCTACGAGCAGTACTTC. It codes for CASSPASRDLLSYEQYF.

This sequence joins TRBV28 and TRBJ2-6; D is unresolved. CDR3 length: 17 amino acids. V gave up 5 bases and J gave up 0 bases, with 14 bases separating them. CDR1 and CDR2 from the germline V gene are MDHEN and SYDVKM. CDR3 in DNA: TGTGCCAGCAGTCCATCGGGTCGCAGCTCTGGGGCCAACGTCCTGACTTTC. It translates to CASSPSGRSSGANVLTF.

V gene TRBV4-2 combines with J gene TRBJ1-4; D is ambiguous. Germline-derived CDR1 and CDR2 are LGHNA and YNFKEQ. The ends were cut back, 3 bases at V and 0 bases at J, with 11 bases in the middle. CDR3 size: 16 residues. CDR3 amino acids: CASSQPNRATNEKLFF. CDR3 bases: TGTGCCAGCAGCCAGCCGAACAGAGCAACTAATGAAAAACTGTTTTTT.

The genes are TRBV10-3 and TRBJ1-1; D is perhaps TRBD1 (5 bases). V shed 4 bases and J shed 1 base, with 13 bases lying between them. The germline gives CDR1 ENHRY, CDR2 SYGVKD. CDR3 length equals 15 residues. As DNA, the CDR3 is TGTGCCATCAGTGTGGGGGGAAAGCAGAACACTGAAGCTTTCTTT. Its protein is CAISVGGKQNTEAFF.

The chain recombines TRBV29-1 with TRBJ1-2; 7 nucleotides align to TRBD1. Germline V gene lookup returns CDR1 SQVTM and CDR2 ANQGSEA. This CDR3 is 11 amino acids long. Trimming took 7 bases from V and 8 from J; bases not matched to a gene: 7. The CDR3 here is CSGQTGNGYTF. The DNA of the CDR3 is TGCAGCGGTCAGACAGGGAACGGCTACACCTTC.

CDR3 in DNA: TGTGCCAGCTCACCTGGGACAGGGGCCACTGAAGCTTTCTTT. Its translation is CASSPGTGATEAFF. The J gene is TRBJ1-1, the V gene TRBV18; 10 bases align to TRBD1. Germline V gene sequence: CDR1 KGHSH, CDR2 LQKENI. V was pared by 3 bases and J by 4 bases, with 2 bases of the junction left unmatched. The CDR3 contains 14 residues.

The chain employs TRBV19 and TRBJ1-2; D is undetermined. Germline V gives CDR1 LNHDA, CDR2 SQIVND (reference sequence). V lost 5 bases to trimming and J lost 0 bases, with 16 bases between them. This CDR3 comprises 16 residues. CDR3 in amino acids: CASSPRMSRANYGYTF. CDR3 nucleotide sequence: TGTGCCAGTAGTCCTAGAATGTCAAGAGCTAACTATGGCTACACCTTC.

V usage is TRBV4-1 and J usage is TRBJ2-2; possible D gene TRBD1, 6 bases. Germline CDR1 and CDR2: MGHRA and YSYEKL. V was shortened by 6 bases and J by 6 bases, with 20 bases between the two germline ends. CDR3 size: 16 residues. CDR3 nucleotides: TGCGCCAGCAGTCGTGGTCCGACAGGTACATCCGGGGAGCTGTTTTTT. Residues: CASSRGPTGTSGELFF.

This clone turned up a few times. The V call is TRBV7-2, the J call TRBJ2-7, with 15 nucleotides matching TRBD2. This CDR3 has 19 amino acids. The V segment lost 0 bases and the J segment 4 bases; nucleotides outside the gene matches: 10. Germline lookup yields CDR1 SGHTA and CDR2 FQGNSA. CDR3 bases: TGTGCCAGCAGCTTAGCCCATCGGACTAGCGGGAGGGTTGGATACGAGCAGTACTTC. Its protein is CASSLAHRTSGRVGYEQYF. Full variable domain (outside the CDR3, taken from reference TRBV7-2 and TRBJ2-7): GAGVSQSPSNKVTEKGKDVELRCDPISGHTALYWYRQSLGQGLEFLIYFQGNSAPDKSGLPSDRFSAERTGGSVSTLTIQRTQQEDSAVYLCASSLAHRTSGRVGYEQYFGPGTRLTVT.

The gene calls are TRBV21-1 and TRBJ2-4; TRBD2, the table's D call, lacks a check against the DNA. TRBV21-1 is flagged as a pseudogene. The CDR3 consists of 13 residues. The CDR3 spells CASSKVEGDIQYF. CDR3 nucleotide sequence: TGTGCCAGCAGCAAAGTTGAGGGAGACATTCAGTACTTC.